The source of this TCR beta chain is a study of neurological immune-mediated disorders. This clonotype occurred many times. Its target is unknown. Study-wide results and caveats: None of the CDR3 amino acid sequences in expanded clones turned up in more than one subject, which points to private repertoires in all groups.

With 10-nucleotide random UMIs included, cDNA was synthesized by 5'RACE. TCRdb re-called the 5' RACE reads with MiXCR, one entry per CDR3 protein. This table has about 59,000 distinct CDR3 sequences, more than 9.5% appearing once. The CDR3 totals 14 residues. V lost 4 bases to trimming and J lost 3 bases; unmatched junction nucleotides: 2. Germline lookup yields CDR1 MNHEY and CDR2 SMNVEV (reference sequence). Source material was 2 million unsorted PBMCs, stored at -80 °C in RNAlater. The sample was PBMCs. This TCR derives from a woman aged 55-69 years with HTLV-1-associated myelopathy (HAM/TSP). The chain links TRBV27 to TRBJ2-3; 9 nucleotides match TRBD2. The CDR3 is CASSYSGSTDTQYF. The CDR3 region has the DNA TGTGCCAGCAGTTATAGCGGGAGTACAGATACGCAGTATTTT.